These 20 T cell receptor beta chains came from one sample sequenced in a study of response to subunit inactivated influenza vaccine. In TCRdb, the RT-PCR reads were re-called with MiXCR into one record per CDR3 protein. The profile covers 710,000 or so distinct CDR3 sequences, with less than 20% appearing a single time and around 10% taken by the ten largest. The sequencing here drew on PBMCs from blood, taken about 13 days after vaccination. The receptors stem from a man aged 50 to 60 who received an inactivated influenza vaccine.

This clonotype has ten or more counts. The chain uses TRBV7-8 and TRBJ2-2, with D unclear. CDR1 and CDR2 from the germline V gene are SGHVS and FQNEAQ. V shed 1 base and J shed 1 base, with 13 bases lying between them. The CDR3 has 17 residues. The CDR3 nucleotides are TGTGCCAGCAGCTTAGTTGGGCGCCAGATGAACACCGGGGAGCTGTTTTTT. It specifies CASSLVGRQMNTGELFF.

This clonotype was recorded a few times. This chain links TRBV11-1 with TRBJ2-6, with TRBD1 matching over 9 bases. Trimming at V came to 5 bases and at J to 1 base, leaving 9 bases not matched to a gene. The CDR3 totals 18 residues. The germline V gene has CDR1 SGHAT and CDR2 FQDESV (reference sequence). The chain's CDR3 is CASSNSGTGLSGANVLTF. The CDR3 DNA sequence: TGTGCCAGCAGCAACTCCGGGACAGGGCTGTCTGGGGCCAACGTCCTGACTTTC.

The table lists this clonotype with many counts. V is TRBV28 and J is TRBJ2-7; no reliable D call. V was clipped by 6 bases and J by 3 bases, with 9 bases between them. CDR3 length equals 12 residues. Per the germline V gene, CDR1 is MDHEN and CDR2 is SYDVKM. CDR3 in amino acids: CASSRRNYEQYF. DNA for the CDR3: TGTGCCAGCAGCCGAAGAAACTACGAGCAGTACTTC. The variable domain in full, completed from reference TRBV28 and TRBJ2-7, reads DVKVTQSSRYLVKRTGEKVFLECVQDMDHENMFWYRQDPGLGLRLIYFSYDVKMKEKGDIPEGYSVSREKKERFSLILESASTNQTSMYLCASSRRNYEQYFGPGTRLTVT.

This clonotype was picked up a small number of times. This rearrangement joins TRBV5-1 to TRBJ2-5; 13 bases fit TRBD2. This CDR3 contains 20 residues. CDR1 SGHRS and CDR2 YFSETQ come from the germline V gene. With V trimmed by 1 base and J by 4 bases, 16 bases remained unmatched. The CDR3 loop is CASSLRLGLAGSPRGETQYF. CDR3 nucleotide sequence: TGCGCCAGCAGCTTGAGATTGGGACTAGCGGGAAGTCCCCGGGGAGAGACCCAGTACTTC.

The genes are TRBV12-3 or TRBV12-4 and TRBJ2-7, with D possibly being TRBD1 (5 bases). V lost 0 bases and J lost 0, with 15 bases in between. The CDR3 runs to 17 residues. The CDR3 here is CASSLARDSLSSYEQYF. The DNA of the CDR3 is TGTGCCAGCAGTTTAGCTCGCGACAGCCTCAGCTCCTACGAGCAGTACTTC.

This chain connects TRBV2 to TRBJ1-6, with TRBD1 identical over 10 bases. The junction had 6 bases not matched to a gene; V was cut back by 2 bases and J by 8 bases. The CDR3 has 16 residues. CDR1 is SNHLY and CDR2 is FYNNEI in the germline V gene. The CDR3 sequence: CASSELTGGFDSPLHF. CDR3 nucleotides: TGTGCCAGCAGTGAATTGACAGGGGGCTTTGATTCACCCCTCCACTTT.

This clonotype was found many times. The chain couples TRBV7-2 to TRBJ1-1; TRBD1 matches 7 bases. This CDR3 spans 13 amino acids. With V trimmed by 4 bases and J by 7 bases, 6 bases remained unmatched. CDR1 is SGHTA, CDR2 FQGNSA, per germline. CDR3 sequence: CASSSRRQGEAFF. As DNA, the CDR3 is TGTGCCAGCAGCTCGCGCCGACAGGGTGAAGCTTTCTTT.

The chain employs TRBV7-9 and TRBJ2-1; no firm D call. Trimming cost V 4 bases and J 4 bases, with 11 bases left between them. The CDR3 extends over 14 amino acids. Germline V gene lookup returns CDR1 SEHNR and CDR2 FQNEAQ (reference sequence). The CDR3: CASSSPGVYNEQFF. In DNA form, the CDR3 reads TGTGCCAGCAGCTCCCCCGGAGTGTACAATGAGCAGTTCTTC.

This clonotype was picked up a small number of times. This chain uses TRBV7-2 with TRBJ2-1; 8 bases fit TRBD1. The germline gives CDR1 SGHTA, CDR2 FQGNSA. J was trimmed by 8 bases and V by 0 bases; bases with no gene match: 6. The CDR3 totals 15 residues. CDR3 in DNA: TGTGCCAGCAGCTTAGCGGACAGGGAATATTATGAGCAGTTCTTC. Its translation: CASSLADREYYEQFF.

This clonotype was detected a few times. This chain uses TRBV27 with TRBJ1-2; weak D call: TRBD1 (6 bases). There are 15 residues in the CDR3. The V gene lost 4 bases and the J gene lost 6 bases, with 18 bases spanning the gap. Germline CDR1 MNHEY, CDR2 SMNVEV (reference sequence). CDR3 nucleotides: TGTGCCAGCAGTTCGCGACCTTGGGGGGCACATGGCTACACCTTC. Translating gives CASSSRPWGAHGYTF.

This clonotype was seen only a few times. The V and J genes are TRBV4-1 and TRBJ2-5; D may be TRBD1 (5 bases). V was shortened by 4 bases and J by 5 bases, with 11 bases between the two germline ends. CDR1 is MGHRA and CDR2 is YSYEKL in the germline V gene. The CDR3 is made up of 13 amino acids. CDR3 in amino acids: CASSLTATETQYF. The CDR3 DNA reads TGCGCCAGCAGCCTGACAGCGACGGAGACCCAGTACTTC.

V is TRBV9 and J is TRBJ2-6; D gene ambiguous. The CDR3 runs to 15 residues. The V end was cut by 0 bases, the J end by 3 bases, with 7 bases between. Germline V CDR1 and CDR2: SGDLS, YYNGEE. Here the CDR3 reads CASSVVSGGANVLTF. In nucleotides, the CDR3 is TGTGCCAGCAGCGTAGTTAGTGGTGGGGCCAACGTCCTGACTTTC.

The chain links TRBV28 to TRBJ2-6; D gene uncertain. The CDR3 runs 17 residues. The germline CDR1 and CDR2 sequences are MDHEN and SYDVKM. The germline V and J ends were trimmed by 2 bases and 4 bases, with 15 bases remaining between them. The CDR3 loop reads CASSLETLSPGANVLTF. As DNA, the CDR3 is TGTGCCAGCAGTTTAGAGACCCTCTCACCCGGGGCCAACGTCCTGACTTTC.

In its sample, this clonotype was seen many times. The J gene is TRBJ2-2, the V gene TRBV5-1; D is perhaps TRBD1 or TRBD2 (5 bases each). Looked up from germline, CDR1 is SGHRS and CDR2 is YFSETQ. V lost 0 bases and J 2 bases, leaving 11 bases between the germline ends. CDR3 size: 16 residues. CDR3 in DNA: TGCGCCAGCAGCTTGGCGGGGCAGATAAACACCGGGGAGCTGTTTTTT. It encodes CASSLAGQINTGELFF.

This clonotype was seen a few times. The CDR3 spells CSARKLGGTEAFF. CDR3 bases: TGCAGTGCTAGAAAGTTAGGGGGCACTGAAGCTTTCTTT. The chain has TRBV20-1 and TRBJ1-1; D perhaps matches TRBD1 (6 bases). The germline V and J ends were trimmed by 2 bases and 4 bases, with 11 bases remaining between them. In germline, CDR1 is DFQATT, CDR2 SNEGSKA (reference sequence). The CDR3 consists of 13 residues.

The chain links TRBV20-1 to TRBJ2-7; D is ambiguous. The V gene lost 1 base and the J gene lost 7 bases, with 8 bases spanning the gap. This CDR3 is 11 amino acids long. The germline CDR1 and CDR2 sequences are DFQATT and SNEGSKA (reference sequence). CDR3 nucleotide sequence: TGCAGTGCTAGAGGGGTGAGGGAGCAGTACTTC. Protein product: CSARGVREQYF.

The V gene is TRBV5-4, the J gene TRBJ2-7, with TRBD1 identical over 7 bases. The germline CDR1 and CDR2 sequences are SGHNT and YYREEE (reference sequence). The CDR3 has 15 residues. V lost 1 base, J lost 3 bases, and 7 bases stayed unmatched. CDR3 residues: CASSLLGQPLYEQYF. CDR3 nucleotides: TGTGCCAGCAGCTTGTTGGGACAGCCACTCTACGAGCAGTACTTC.

This clonotype was found a few times. The genes are TRBV24-1 and TRBJ2-7; 7 nucleotides align to TRBD1. The V gene's germline CDR1 is KGHDR and CDR2 SFDVKD. The junction had 3 bases not matched to a gene; V was cut back by 4 bases and J by 4 bases. The CDR3 is 13 residues long. CDR3 sequence: CATSEAQGYEQYF. In DNA form, the CDR3 reads TGTGCCACCAGTGAAGCACAGGGGTACGAGCAGTACTTC.

The chain uses TRBV11-2 and TRBJ2-3; TRBD2 is a possible D gene (7 bases). Germline assignment: CDR1 SGHAT and CDR2 FQNNGV. CDR3 length: 16 amino acids. V was pared by 1 base and J by 0 bases, with 11 bases between. The CDR3 sequence is CASSLGGGSSTDTQYF. For the CDR3, the DNA is TGTGCCAGCAGCTTAGGGGGGGGCTCTAGCACAGATACGCAGTATTTT.

This chain uses TRBV30 with TRBJ1-5, with D maybe TRBD1 (6 bases). Germline V gene data show CDR1 as GTSNPN and CDR2 as SVGIG (reference sequence). This CDR3 is built from 14 residues. Between the trimmed V and J ends, which lost 4 bases and 4 bases, there was a span of 14 bases. Here the CDR3 DNA reads TGTGCCTGGAATAAGCAGGGGATTAATCAGCCCCAGCATTTT. Protein sequence: CAWNKQGINQPQHF.